A single sample gave rise to the 20 T cell receptor beta chains below, sequenced in a study of T and B cells in COVID-19 patients. Each TRB amplification used roughly 220-550 ng of genomic DNA from blood. BIOMED2 TRB-A/B primer pools were used in multiplex TRB PCR. TCRdb processed the multiplex PCR reads anew with MiXCR; each CDR3 protein has one entry. The table lists roughly 13,000 distinct CDR3 sequences, under 30% of them singletons. The source material was blood. The receptors were sampled from a human donor who had recovered from COVID-19.

This clonotype was recorded at least ten times. J is TRBJ2-1 and V is TRBV7-9; 12 bases are a match to TRBD2. V shed 2 bases and J 8 bases; nucleotides not matched to a gene: 4. This CDR3 region has 15 residues. The germline gives CDR1 SEHNR, CDR2 FQNEAQ (reference sequence). The CDR3 is CASSLRTSGNDEQFF. Here the CDR3 DNA reads TGTGCCAGCAGCTTAAGGACTAGCGGGAATGATGAGCAGTTCTTC. The whole variable domain, filled in from reference TRBV7-9 and TRBJ2-1, reads DTGVSQNPRHKITKRGQNVTFRCDPISEHNRLYWYRQTLGQGPEFLTYFQNEAQLEKSRLLSDRFSAERPKGSFSTLEIQRTEQGDSAMYLCASSLRTSGNDEQFFGPGTRLTVL.

The chain is built from TRBV7-9 and TRBJ1-1; a possible D gene is TRBD1 (5 bases). Germline CDR1 is SEHNR and CDR2 is FQNEAQ (reference sequence). The V gene lost 5 bases and the J gene lost 5 bases, with 18 bases spanning the gap. The CDR3 totals 15 residues. This chain's CDR3 is CASSHSTGAGTEAFF. The CDR3 DNA sequence: TGTGCCAGCAGCCATTCTACCGGGGCCGGGACTGAAGCTTTCTTT. The full variable domain, with the rest looked up from reference TRBV7-9 and TRBJ1-1, is DTGVSQNPRHKITKRGQNVTFRCDPISEHNRLYWYRQTLGQGPEFLTYFQNEAQLEKSRLLSDRFSAERPKGSFSTLEIQRTEQGDSAMYLCASSHSTGAGTEAFFGQGTRLTVV.

This clonotype was seen a handful of times. The chain couples TRBV5-1 to TRBJ1-1; D not certain. Trimming cost V 0 bases and J 4 bases, with 13 bases left between them. The germline CDR1 and CDR2 sequences are SGHRS and YFSETQ. The CDR3 runs 15 residues. The CDR3 spells CASSLEPELSTEAFF. The CDR3 DNA reads as TGCGCCAGCAGCTTGGAACCGGAGCTAAGCACTGAAGCTTTCTTT.

The rearrangement uses TRBV6-2 or TRBV6-3 and TRBJ1-1; tentative D call: TRBD1 (6 bases). The germline gives CDR1 MNHEY, CDR2 SVGEGT. The CDR3 is 14 residues long. Trimming removed 5 bases from V and 0 bases from J, with 10 bases in between. CDR3 loop: CASSPRGMNTEAFF. The CDR3 nucleotides read TGTGCCAGCAGTCCTAGGGGGATGAACACTGAAGCTTTCTTT.

This clonotype appeared a few times. This chain links TRBV5-1 with TRBJ1-4; the D is unclear. Germline CDR1 reads SGHRS; CDR2 reads YFSETQ. The ends were cut back, 2 bases at V and 5 bases at J, with 16 bases in the middle. CDR3 length equals 16 residues. For the CDR3, the DNA is TGCGCCAGCAGCTTTGCGGACCGAGCGACCAATGAAAAACTGTTTTTT. This translates into CASSFADRATNEKLFF.

The V gene is TRBV11-2, the J gene TRBJ1-1; possible D gene TRBD1, 5 bases. The CDR3 loop spans 13 amino acids. V lost 3 bases, J lost 4 bases, and 9 bases lay in between. CDR1 SGHAT and CDR2 FQNNGV come from the germline V gene. CDR3 region: CASSFFGGTEAFF. In DNA form, the CDR3 reads TGTGCCAGCAGCTTCTTCGGGGGCACTGAAGCTTTCTTT.

This clonotype came up a few times. The chain couples TRBV5-1 to TRBJ2-3; weak D call: TRBD2 (6 bases). In germline, CDR1 is SGHRS, CDR2 YFSETQ. V gave up 3 bases and J gave up 2 bases, with 19 bases separating them. This CDR3 has 17 amino acids. The DNA of the CDR3 is TGCGCCAGCAGCTGGGCCCCCCGGGGGATCGACACAGATACGCAGTATTTT. Translating gives CASSWAPRGIDTDTQYF.

Regarding this clonotype: This may stem from a read error, because a much larger clone lies one nucleotide away. The CDR3 does not close with the conserved phenylalanine or tryptophan, likely indicating a read error. V and J are TRBV5-4 and TRBJ2-7, with TRBD2 matching 10 bases. Germline V lookup: CDR1 SGHNT, CDR2 YYREEE (reference sequence). The length of the CDR3 is 15 residues. Trimming removed 4 bases from V and 4 bases from J; junction bases left unmatched: 8. CDR3 in amino acids: CASSIAGTSVYEQYL. For the CDR3, the DNA is TGTGCCAGCAGCATAGCCGGGACTAGCGTATACGAGCAGTACCTC.

By proportion, this clonotype is medium-sized. This chain links TRBV19 with TRBJ1-2, with 8 bases that match TRBD1. V dropped 5 bases and J dropped 8; count of bases not matched to a gene: 7. From germline, CDR1 is LNHDA and CDR2 SQIVND (reference sequence). There are 13 residues in the CDR3. CDR3: CASSVDRGTGYTF. CDR3 DNA sequence: TGTGCCAGTAGTGTCGACAGGGGAACCGGCTACACCTTC.

This clonotype was picked up a small number of times. The rearrangement joins TRBV6-5 to TRBJ2-1; weak D call: TRBD2 (6 bases). This CDR3 contains 15 residues. V was shortened by 5 bases and J by 4 bases, with 15 bases between the two germline ends. CDR1 MNHEY and CDR2 SVGAGI come from the germline V gene. The CDR3 reads CASSDSLASYNEQFF. Written as DNA, the CDR3 is TGTGCCAGCAGTGACAGTCTAGCGTCTTACAATGAGCAGTTCTTC.

DNA of the CDR3: TGTGCCAGCAGTTACTATGGTCCCTCTTCTGGAAACACCATATATTTT. Encoded protein: CASSYYGPSSGNTIYF. The V and J genes are TRBV6-5 and TRBJ1-3; no firm D call. This CDR3 region has 16 residues. Germline assignment: CDR1 MNHEY and CDR2 SVGAGI. V was trimmed by 1 base and J by 1 base, leaving 11 bases between them.

This chain uses TRBV18 with TRBJ1-5; TRBD1 aligns across 7 bases. The CDR3 spans 13 residues. Germline CDR1 KGHSH, CDR2 LQKENI. The ends lost 8 bases at V and 5 bases at J; junction bases unmatched: 6. In DNA, the CDR3 is TGTGCCAGCCGCGGACAGGAATATCAGCCCCAGCATTTT. It translates to CASRGQEYQPQHF. The whole variable domain, remainder taken from reference TRBV18 and TRBJ1-5, is NAGVMQNPRHLVRRRGQEARLRCSPMKGHSHVYWYRQLPEEGLKFMVYLQKENIIDESGMPKERFSAEFPKEGPSILRIQQVVRGDSAAYFCASRGQEYQPQHFGDGTRLSIL.

With regard to this clonotype: The junction departs from the called germline gene at one end, perhaps through a read error. This chain joins TRBV5-1 and TRBJ2-5; D is possibly TRBD2 (6 bases). The CDR3 contains 12 residues. Germline lookup yields CDR1 SGHRS and CDR2 YFSETQ. CDR3 loop: CACSRGRETQYF. The CDR3 coding sequence is TGCGCCTGCAGTCGGGGGAGGGAGACCCAGTACTTC.

This CDR3 is CASSVSEYGYTF. The CDR3 nucleotides are TGTGCCAGCAGTGTGTCGGAGTATGGCTACACCTTC. The chain joins TRBV6-2 or TRBV6-3 to TRBJ1-2; no clear D gene. Germline lookup yields CDR1 MNHEY and CDR2 SVGEGT. There are 12 residues in the CDR3. V dropped 5 bases and J dropped 5 bases, with 9 bases sitting between them.

This sequence joins TRBV24-1 and TRBJ2-3; D might be TRBD2 (6 bases). The CDR3 extends over 13 amino acids. Germline CDR1 reads KGHDR; CDR2 reads SFDVKD. Trimming cost V 9 bases and J 2 bases, with 11 bases left between them. CDR3 sequence: CATSWTNTDTQYF. The CDR3 bases are TGTGCCACCTCCTGGACTAACACAGATACGCAGTATTTT.

The table lists this clonotype with a count of one. The junction and the germline gene differ at one end; a read error may be behind it. The chain employs TRBV5-1 and TRBJ2-1, with TRBD2 matching 7 bases. Germline V lookup: CDR1 SGHRS, CDR2 YFSETQ. CDR3 size: 17 residues. The CDR3 region has the DNA TGTGCCAGAAGCTTGGAGGCTAGCGGTAGCTCCTACAATGAGCAGTTCTTC. Encoded protein: CARSLEASGSSYNEQFF. Combining the CDR3 with reference TRBV5-1 and TRBJ2-1 gives the whole variable domain KAGVTQTPRYLIKTRGQQVTLSCSPISGHRSVSWYQQTPGQGLQFLFEYFSETQRNKGNFPGRFSGRQFSNSRSEMNVSTLELGDSALYLCARSLEASGSSYNEQFFGPGTRLTVL.

By proportion, this clonotype is medium-sized. CDR3 in DNA: TGTGCCAGCAGTTTAATCCCCGGGACTAGCGCTTACAATGAGCAGTTCTTC. It is translated as CASSLIPGTSAYNEQFF. This rearrangement joins TRBV27 to TRBJ2-1; 10 bases fit TRBD2. The CDR3 consists of 17 residues. The V and J ends lost 2 bases and 4 bases, in that order; junction bases with no gene match: 8. In germline, CDR1 is MNHEY, CDR2 SMNVEV (reference sequence).

This clonotype rates as medium-sized (0.01 to 0.1%). The chain joins TRBV5-5 to TRBJ2-1; the D gene could be TRBD1 or TRBD2 (5 bases each). Trimming removed 2 bases at V and 4 bases at J, with 7 bases between. CDR3 length equals 13 residues. Germline assignment: CDR1 SGHKS and CDR2 YYEKEE (reference sequence). DNA of the CDR3: TGTGCCAGCAGCTTTGGGGGTTACAATGAGCAGTTCTTC. This codes for CASSFGGYNEQFF.

This clonotype is classed as medium-sized. The V gene is TRBV27, the J gene TRBJ2-7; 7 bases are shared with TRBD1. Per germline, CDR1 MNHEY and CDR2 SMNVEV (reference sequence). The CDR3 is made up of 14 amino acids. The junction had 11 bases not matched to a gene; V was cut back by 6 bases and J by 6 bases. Written as DNA, the CDR3 is TGTGCCAGCAGGGGACAGAATTTCGTGGGCGAGCAGTACTTC. Its protein product is CASRGQNFVGEQYF.

The V call is TRBV14, the J call TRBJ2-5; D may be TRBD2 (5 bases). The CDR3 extends over 15 amino acids. The ends were cut back, 4 bases at V and 7 bases at J, with 19 bases in the middle. Germline V gene lookup returns CDR1 SGHDN and CDR2 FVKESK. The CDR3 is CASSPPGSVPGTQYF. DNA for the CDR3: TGTGCCAGCAGCCCCCCGGGGAGCGTCCCAGGGACCCAGTACTTC.